This section outlines one TCR beta chain sequence together with its context. This CDR3 has 14 amino acids. Germline V gene lookup returns CDR1 LNHDA and CDR2 SQIVND (reference sequence). V lost 5 bases to trimming and J lost 5 bases, with 15 bases between them. The sample belongs to a study of OX40 agonist ivuxolimab in advanced cancers. About the research overall: Patients received ivuxolimab, an agonistic anti-OX40 (CD134) antibody.

The repertoire was sequenced with immunoSEQ multiplex PCR; TCRdb's copy has only in-frame clones and lacks some. The sample yields approximately 45,000 clones, approximately 91% seen once. The source material was CD4+ or CD8+ T cells sorted from blood, sampled in a trial of the OX40 agonist ivuxolimab. This receptor was taken from an adult with an advanced solid tumor such as melanoma, head and neck, liver or kidney cancer. The chain links TRBV19 to TRBJ2-5, with D perhaps matching TRBD2 (5 bases). The CDR3, as DNA: TGTGCCAGTAGTCCTATATCTCCGGGGGAGACCCAGTACTTC. Amino acid sequence: CASSPISPGETQYF.